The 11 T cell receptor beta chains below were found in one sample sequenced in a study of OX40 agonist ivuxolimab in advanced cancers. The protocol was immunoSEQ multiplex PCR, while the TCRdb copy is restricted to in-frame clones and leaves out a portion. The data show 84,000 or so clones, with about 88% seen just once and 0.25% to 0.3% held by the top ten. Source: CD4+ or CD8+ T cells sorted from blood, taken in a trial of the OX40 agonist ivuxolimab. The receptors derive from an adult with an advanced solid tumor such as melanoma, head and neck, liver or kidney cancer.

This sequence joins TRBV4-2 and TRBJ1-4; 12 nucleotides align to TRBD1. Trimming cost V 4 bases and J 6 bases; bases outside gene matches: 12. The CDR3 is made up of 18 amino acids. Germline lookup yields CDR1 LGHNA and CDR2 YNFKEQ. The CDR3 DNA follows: TGTGCCAGCAGCCCAGAGGGACAGGGGGCGCCCCGGGATGAAAAACTGTTTTTT. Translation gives CASSPEGQGAPRDEKLFF.

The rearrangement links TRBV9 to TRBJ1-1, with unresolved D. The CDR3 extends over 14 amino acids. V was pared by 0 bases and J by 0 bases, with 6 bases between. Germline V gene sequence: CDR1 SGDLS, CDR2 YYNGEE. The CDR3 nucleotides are TGTGCCAGCAGCGTAGCGGGAGTGAACACTGAAGCTTTCTTT. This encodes CASSVAGVNTEAFF. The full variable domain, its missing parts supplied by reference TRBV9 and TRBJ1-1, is DSGVTQTPKHLITATGQRVTLRCSPRSGDLSVYWYQQSLDQGLQFLIQYYNGEERAKGNILERFSAQQFPDLHSELNLSSLELGDSALYFCASSVAGVNTEAFFGQGTRLTVV.

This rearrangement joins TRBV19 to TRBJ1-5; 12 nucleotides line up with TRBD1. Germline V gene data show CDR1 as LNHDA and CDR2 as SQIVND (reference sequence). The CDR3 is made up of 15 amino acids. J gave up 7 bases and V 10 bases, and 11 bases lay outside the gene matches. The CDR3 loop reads CATDPGQGARQPQHF. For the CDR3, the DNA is TGTGCCACCGACCCGGGACAGGGGGCAAGACAGCCCCAGCATTTT.

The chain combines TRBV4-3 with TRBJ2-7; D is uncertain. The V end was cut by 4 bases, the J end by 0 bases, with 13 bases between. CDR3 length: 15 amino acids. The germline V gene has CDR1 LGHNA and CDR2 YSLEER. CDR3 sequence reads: CASSRLPGTSYEQYF. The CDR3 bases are TGCGCCAGCAGCCGACTGCCAGGAACCTCCTACGAGCAGTACTTC.

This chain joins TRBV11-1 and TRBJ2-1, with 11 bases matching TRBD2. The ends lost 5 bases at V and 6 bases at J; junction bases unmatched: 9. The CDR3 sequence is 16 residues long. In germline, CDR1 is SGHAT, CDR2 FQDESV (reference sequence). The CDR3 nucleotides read TGTGCCAGCAGCCCTCGACTAGCGGGGCACCGCAATGAGCAGTTCTTC. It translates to CASSPRLAGHRNEQFF.

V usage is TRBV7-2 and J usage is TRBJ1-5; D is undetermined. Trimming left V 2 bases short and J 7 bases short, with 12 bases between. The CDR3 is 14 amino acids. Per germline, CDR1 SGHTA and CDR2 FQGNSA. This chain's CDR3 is CASSLSVGGQPQHF. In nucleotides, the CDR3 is TGTGCCAGCAGCTTATCCGTAGGTGGGCAGCCCCAGCATTTT.

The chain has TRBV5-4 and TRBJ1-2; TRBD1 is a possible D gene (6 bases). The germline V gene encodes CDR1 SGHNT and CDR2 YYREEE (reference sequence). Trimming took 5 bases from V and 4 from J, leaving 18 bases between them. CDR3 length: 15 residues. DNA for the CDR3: TGTGCCAGCAGGGGTGGTGGACAGCAAACCTATGGCTACACCTTC. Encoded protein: CASRGGGQQTYGYTF. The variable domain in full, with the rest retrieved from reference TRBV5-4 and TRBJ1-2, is ETGVTQSPTHLIKTRGQQVTLRCSSQSGHNTVSWYQQALGQGPQFIFQYYREEENGRGNFPPRFSGLQFPNYSSELNVNALELDDSALYLCASRGGGQQTYGYTFGSGTRLTVV.

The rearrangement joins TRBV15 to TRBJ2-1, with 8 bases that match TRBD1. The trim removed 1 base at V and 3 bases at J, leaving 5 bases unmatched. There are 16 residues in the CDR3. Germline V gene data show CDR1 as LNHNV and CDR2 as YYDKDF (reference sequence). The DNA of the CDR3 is TGTGCCACCAGCAGAGGAACTGGGACAGGCTACAATGAGCAGTTCTTC. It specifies CATSRGTGTGYNEQFF.

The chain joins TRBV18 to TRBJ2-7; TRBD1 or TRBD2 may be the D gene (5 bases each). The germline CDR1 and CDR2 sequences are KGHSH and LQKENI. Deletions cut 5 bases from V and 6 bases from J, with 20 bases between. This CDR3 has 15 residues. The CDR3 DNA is TGTGCCAGCTCATCTACCGGGACCGACAGTGGCGAGCAGTACTTC. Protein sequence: CASSSTGTDSGEQYF.

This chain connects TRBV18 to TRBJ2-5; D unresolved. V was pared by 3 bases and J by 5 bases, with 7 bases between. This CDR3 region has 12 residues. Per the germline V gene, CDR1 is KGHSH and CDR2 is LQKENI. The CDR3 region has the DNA TGTGCCAGCTCACCGAAAGGGGAGACCCAGTACTTC. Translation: CASSPKGETQYF.

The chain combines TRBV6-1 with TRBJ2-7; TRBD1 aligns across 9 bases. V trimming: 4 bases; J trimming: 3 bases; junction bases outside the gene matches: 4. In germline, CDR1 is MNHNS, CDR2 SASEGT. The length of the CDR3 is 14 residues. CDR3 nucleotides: TGTGCCAGCAGTGTAAGGGACAGGGACTACGAGCAGTACTTC. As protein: CASSVRDRDYEQYF.